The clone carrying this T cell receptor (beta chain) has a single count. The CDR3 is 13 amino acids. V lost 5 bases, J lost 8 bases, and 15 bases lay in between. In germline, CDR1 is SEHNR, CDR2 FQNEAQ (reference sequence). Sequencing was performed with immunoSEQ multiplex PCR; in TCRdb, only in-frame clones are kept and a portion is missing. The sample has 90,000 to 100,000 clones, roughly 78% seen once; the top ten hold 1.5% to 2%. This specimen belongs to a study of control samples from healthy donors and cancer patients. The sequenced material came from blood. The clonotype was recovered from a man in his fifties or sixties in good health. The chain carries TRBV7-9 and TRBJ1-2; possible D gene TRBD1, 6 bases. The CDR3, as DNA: TGTGCCAGCAGCACCTCTGGGGGGCGCGGCTACACCTTC. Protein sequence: CASSTSGGRGYTF. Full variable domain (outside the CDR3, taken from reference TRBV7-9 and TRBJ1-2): DTGVSQNPRHKITKRGQNVTFRCDPISEHNRLYWYRQTLGQGPEFLTYFQNEAQLEKSRLLSDRFSAERPKGSFSTLEIQRTEQGDSAMYLCASSTSGGRGYTFGSGTRLTVV.